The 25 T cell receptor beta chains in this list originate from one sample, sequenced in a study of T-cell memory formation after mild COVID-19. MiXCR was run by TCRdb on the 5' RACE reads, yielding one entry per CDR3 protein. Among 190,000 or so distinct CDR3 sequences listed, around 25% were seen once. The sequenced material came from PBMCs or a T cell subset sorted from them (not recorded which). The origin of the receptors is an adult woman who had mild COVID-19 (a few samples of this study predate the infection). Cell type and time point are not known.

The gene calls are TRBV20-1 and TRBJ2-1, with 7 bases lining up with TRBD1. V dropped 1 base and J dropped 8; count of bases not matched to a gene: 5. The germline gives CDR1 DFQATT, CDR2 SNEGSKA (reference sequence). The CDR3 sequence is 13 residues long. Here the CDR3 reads CSARGDRVHEQFF. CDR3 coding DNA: TGCAGTGCTAGAGGTGACAGGGTACATGAGCAGTTCTTC.

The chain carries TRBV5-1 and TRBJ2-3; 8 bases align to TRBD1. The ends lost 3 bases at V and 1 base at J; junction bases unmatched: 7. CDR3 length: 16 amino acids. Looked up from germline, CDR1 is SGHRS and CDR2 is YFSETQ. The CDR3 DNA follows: TGCGCCAGCAGCTACAATGGACAGGGCCGCACAGATACGCAGTATTTT. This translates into CASSYNGQGRTDTQYF.

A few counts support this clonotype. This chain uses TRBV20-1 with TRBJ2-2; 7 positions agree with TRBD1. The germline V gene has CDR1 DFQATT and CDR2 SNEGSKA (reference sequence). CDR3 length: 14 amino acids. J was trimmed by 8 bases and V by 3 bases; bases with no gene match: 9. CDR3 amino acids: CSASPTGQIGELFF. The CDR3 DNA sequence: TGCAGTGCTAGTCCGACAGGGCAGATAGGGGAGCTGTTTTTT.

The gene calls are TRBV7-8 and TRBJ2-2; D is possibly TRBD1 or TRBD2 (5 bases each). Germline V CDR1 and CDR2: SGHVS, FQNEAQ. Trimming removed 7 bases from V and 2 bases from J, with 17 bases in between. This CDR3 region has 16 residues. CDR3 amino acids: CASTRGRGQNTGELFF. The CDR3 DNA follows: TGTGCCAGCACCCGCGGACGGGGCCAAAACACCGGGGAGCTGTTTTTT. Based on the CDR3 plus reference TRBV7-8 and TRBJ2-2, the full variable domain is GAGVSQSPRYKVAKRGQDVALRCDPISGHVSLFWYQQALGQGPEFLTYFQNEAQLDKSGLPSDRFFAERPEGSVSTLKIQRTQQEDSAVYLCASTRGRGQNTGELFFGEGSRLTVL.

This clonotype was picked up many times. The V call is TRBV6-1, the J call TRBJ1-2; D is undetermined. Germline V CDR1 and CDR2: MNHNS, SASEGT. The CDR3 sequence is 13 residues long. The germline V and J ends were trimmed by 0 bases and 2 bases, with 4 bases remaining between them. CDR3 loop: CASSEAGNYGYTF. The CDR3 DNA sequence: TGTGCCAGCAGTGAAGCAGGGAACTATGGCTACACCTTC.

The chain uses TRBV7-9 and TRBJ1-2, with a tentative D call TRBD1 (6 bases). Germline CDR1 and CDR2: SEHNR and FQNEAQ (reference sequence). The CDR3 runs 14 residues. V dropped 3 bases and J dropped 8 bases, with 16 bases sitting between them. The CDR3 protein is CASSLQGIPWGYTF. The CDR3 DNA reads TGTGCCAGCAGCTTGCAGGGGATCCCGTGGGGCTACACCTTC.

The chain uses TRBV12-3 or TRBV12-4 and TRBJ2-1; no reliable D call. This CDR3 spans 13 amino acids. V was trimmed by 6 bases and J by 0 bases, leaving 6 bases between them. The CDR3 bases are TGTGCCAGCAGCGCGAGCTCCTACAATGAGCAGTTCTTC. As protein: CASSASSYNEQFF.

The CDR3 sequence: CASRLPVGHTEAFF. CDR3 nucleotides: TGTGCAAGTCGCTTGCCGGTAGGGCACACTGAAGCTTTCTTT. This chain connects TRBV12-2 to TRBJ1-1. TRBV12-2 is a pseudogene segment. CDR3 length equals 14 residues.

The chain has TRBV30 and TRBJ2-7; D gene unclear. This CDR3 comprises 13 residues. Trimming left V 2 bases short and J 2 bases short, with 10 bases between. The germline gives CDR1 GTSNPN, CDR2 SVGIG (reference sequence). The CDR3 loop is CAWSKGLTYEQYF. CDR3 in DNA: TGTGCCTGGAGTAAAGGGTTGACCTACGAGCAGTACTTC. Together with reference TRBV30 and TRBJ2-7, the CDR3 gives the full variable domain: SQTIHQWPATLVQPVGSPLSLECTVEGTSNPNLYWYRQAAGRGLQLLFYSVGIGQISSEVPQNLSASRPQDRQFILSSKKLLLSDSGFYLCAWSKGLTYEQYFGPGTRLTVT.

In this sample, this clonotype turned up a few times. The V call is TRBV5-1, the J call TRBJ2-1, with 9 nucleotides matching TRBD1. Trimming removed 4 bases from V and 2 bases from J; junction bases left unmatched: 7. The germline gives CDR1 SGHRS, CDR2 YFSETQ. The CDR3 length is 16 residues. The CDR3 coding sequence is TGCGCCAGCAGCCTCGTCGACAGGGGGACCTACAATGAGCAGTTCTTC. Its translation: CASSLVDRGTYNEQFF.

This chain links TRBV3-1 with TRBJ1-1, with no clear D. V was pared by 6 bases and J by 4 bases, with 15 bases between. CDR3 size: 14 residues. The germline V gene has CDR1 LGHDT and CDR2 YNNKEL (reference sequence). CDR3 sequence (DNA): TGTGCCAGCAGTGGTAGTGGGTCGAGCACTGAAGCTTTCTTT. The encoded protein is CASSGSGSSTEAFF.

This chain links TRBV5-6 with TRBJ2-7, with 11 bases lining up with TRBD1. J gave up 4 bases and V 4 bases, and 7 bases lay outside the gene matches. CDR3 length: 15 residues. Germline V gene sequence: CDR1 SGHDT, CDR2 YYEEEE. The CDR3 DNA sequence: TGTGCCAGCAGCCCCGGGGGACAGGGGGTATACGAGCAGTACTTC. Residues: CASSPGGQGVYEQYF.

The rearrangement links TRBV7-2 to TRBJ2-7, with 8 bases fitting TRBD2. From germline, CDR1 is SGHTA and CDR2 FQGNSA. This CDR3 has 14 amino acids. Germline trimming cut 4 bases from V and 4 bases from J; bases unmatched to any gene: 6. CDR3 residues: CASSSTSGRYEQYF. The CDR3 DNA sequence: TGTGCCAGCAGCTCTACTAGCGGAAGGTACGAGCAGTACTTC.

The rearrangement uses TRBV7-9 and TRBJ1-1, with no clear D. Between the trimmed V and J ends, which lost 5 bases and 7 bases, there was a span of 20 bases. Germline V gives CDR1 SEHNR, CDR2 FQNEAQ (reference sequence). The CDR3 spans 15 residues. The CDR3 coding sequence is TGTGCCAGCAGCCCCCGCCGGGATGCCGTCGGTGAAGCTTTCTTT. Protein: CASSPRRDAVGEAFF.

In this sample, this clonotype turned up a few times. Here the CDR3 DNA reads TGTGCCAGCAGCGTAGACGGGGGGGCCCAATACGAGCAGTACTTC. Protein product: CASSVDGGAQYEQYF. V and J are TRBV9 and TRBJ2-7, with TRBD2 matching 8 bases. Germline CDR1 SGDLS, CDR2 YYNGEE. The CDR3 runs 15 residues. J was trimmed by 4 bases and V by 0 bases; bases with no gene match: 6.

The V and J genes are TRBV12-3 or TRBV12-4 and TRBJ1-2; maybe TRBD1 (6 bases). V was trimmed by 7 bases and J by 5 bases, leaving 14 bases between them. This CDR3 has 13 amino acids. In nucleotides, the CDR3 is TGTGCCAGCACCGAAACAGGGCGGTATGGCTACACCTTC. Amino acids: CASTETGRYGYTF.

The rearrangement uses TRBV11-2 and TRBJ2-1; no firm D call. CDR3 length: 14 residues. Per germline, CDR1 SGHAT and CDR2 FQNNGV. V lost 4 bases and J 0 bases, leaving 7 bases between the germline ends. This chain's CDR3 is CASSSESSYNEQFF. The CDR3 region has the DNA TGTGCCAGCAGCTCAGAGAGCTCCTACAATGAGCAGTTCTTC.

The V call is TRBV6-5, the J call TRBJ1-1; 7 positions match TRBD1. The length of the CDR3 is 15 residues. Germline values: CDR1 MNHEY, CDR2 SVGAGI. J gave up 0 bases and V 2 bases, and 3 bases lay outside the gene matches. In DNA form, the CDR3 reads TGTGCCAGCAGTTACACACAGGGGCTGAACACTGAAGCTTTCTTT. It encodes CASSYTQGLNTEAFF.

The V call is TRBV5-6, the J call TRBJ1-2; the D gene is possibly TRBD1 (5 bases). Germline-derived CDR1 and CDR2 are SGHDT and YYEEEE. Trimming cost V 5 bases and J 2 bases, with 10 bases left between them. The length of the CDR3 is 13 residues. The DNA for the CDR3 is TGTGCCAGCAGTGACAGACAGAACTATGGCTACACCTTC. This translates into CASSDRQNYGYTF.

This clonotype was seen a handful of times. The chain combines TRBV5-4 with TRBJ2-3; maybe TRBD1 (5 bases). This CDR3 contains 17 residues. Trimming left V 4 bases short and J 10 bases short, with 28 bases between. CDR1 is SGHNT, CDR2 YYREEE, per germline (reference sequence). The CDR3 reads CASSPAPSGSDGWSQYF. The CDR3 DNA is TGTGCCAGCAGCCCAGCCCCATCAGGGTCTGACGGTTGGTCGCAGTATTTT.

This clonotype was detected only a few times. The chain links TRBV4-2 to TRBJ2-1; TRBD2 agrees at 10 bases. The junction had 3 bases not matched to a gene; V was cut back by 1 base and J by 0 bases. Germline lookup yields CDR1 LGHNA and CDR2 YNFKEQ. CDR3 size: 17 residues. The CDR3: CASSQGASGSSYNEQFF. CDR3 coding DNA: TGTGCCAGCAGCCAAGGGGCTAGCGGGAGCTCCTACAATGAGCAGTTCTTC.

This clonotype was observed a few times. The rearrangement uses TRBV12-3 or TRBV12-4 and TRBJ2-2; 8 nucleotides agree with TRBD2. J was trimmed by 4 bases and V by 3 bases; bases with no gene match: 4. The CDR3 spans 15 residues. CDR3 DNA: TGTGCCAGCAGTTTTCGGGGGGGCCGCACCGGGGAGCTGTTTTTT. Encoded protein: CASSFRGGRTGELFF.

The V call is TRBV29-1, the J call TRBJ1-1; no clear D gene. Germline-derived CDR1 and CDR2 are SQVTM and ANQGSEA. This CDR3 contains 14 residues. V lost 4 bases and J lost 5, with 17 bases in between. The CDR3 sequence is CSVGLRDQGTEAFF. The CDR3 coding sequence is TGCAGCGTTGGTCTCAGAGACCAAGGAACTGAAGCTTTCTTT. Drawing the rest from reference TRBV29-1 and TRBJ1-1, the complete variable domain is SAVISQKPSRDICQRGTSLTIQCQVDSQVTMMFWYRQQPGQSLTLIATANQGSEATYESGFVIDKFPISRPNLTFSTLTVSNMSPEDSSIYLCSVGLRDQGTEAFFGQGTRLTVV.

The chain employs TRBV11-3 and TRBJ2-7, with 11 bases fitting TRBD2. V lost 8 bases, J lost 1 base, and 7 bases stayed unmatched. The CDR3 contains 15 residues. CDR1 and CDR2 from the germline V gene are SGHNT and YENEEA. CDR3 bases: TGTGCCAGCGGGCGTGGGACTAGCGGATCCTACGAGCAGTACTTC. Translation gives CASGRGTSGSYEQYF.

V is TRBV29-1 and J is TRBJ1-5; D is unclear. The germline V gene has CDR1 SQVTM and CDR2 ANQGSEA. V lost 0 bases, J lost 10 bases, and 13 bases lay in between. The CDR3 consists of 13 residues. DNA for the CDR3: TGCAGCGTTGAAGATGGCGGAGTTGGCCCCCAGCATTTT. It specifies CSVEDGGVGPQHF.